This TCR beta chain appears in the sequencing data of a study of blood T cell repertoires in COVID-19. Study overall: The analysed material was cDNA or gDNA that came from T cells, B-cell-depleted T cells, or PBMCs.

This clone was counted only a few times. TCRdb's copy holds only in-frame clones and misses some; the assay was immunoSEQ multiplex PCR. The data contain more than 300,000 clones, more than 85% of them singletons. The source material was PBMCs or T cells enriched from blood (not recorded which). The TCR originated in a woman aged 30 to 39 who had been exposed to COVID-19.

CDR3 nucleotides: TGCGCCAGCAGCTTGGGGCCCCGGAGCGGGGAGCTGTTTTTT. Amino acid sequence: CASSLGPRSGELFF. The chain joins TRBV5-1 to TRBJ2-2; D not resolved. This CDR3 is built from 14 residues. The germline V and J ends were trimmed by 0 bases and 7 bases, with 10 bases remaining between them. The germline V gene has CDR1 SGHRS and CDR2 YFSETQ.